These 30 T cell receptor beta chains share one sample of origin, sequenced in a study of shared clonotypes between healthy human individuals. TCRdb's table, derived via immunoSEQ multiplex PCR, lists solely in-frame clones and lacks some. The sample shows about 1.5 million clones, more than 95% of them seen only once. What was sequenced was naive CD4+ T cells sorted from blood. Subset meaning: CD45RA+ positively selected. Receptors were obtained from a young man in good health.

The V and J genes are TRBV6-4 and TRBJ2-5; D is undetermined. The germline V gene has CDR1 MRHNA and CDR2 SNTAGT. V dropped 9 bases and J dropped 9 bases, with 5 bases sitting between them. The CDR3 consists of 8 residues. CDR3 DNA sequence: TGTGCCAGGAGCGCCCAGTACTTC. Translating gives CARSAQYF.

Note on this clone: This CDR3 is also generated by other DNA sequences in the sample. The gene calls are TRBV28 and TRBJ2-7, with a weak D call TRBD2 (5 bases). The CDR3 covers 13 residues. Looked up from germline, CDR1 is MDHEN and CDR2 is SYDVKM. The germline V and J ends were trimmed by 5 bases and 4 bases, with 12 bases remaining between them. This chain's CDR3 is CASSLGTGYEQYF. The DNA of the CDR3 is TGTGCCAGCAGTCTCGGCACGGGATACGAGCAGTACTTC.

CDR3: CASNRDATTNTEAFF. The DNA for the CDR3 is TGTGCCAGCAACCGGGACGCCACCACGAACACTGAAGCTTTCTTT. The V call is TRBV9, the J call TRBJ1-1; perhaps TRBD1 as D (5 bases). V shed 6 bases and J shed 1 base, with 16 bases lying between them. Germline assignment: CDR1 SGDLS and CDR2 YYNGEE. The CDR3 contains 15 residues.

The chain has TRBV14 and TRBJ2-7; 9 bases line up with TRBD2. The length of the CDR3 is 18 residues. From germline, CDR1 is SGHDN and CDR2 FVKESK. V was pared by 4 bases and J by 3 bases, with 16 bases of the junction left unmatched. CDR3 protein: CASSRIPSGTRGRYEQYF. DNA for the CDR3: TGTGCCAGCAGCCGAATCCCTAGCGGGACTAGGGGGCGCTACGAGCAGTACTTC.

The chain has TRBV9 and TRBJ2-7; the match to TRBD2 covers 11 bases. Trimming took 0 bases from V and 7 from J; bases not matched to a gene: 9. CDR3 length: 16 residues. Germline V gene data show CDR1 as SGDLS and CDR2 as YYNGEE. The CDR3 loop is CASSVGESSGRWEQYF. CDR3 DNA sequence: TGTGCCAGCAGCGTAGGCGAGTCTAGCGGGAGGTGGGAGCAGTACTTC.

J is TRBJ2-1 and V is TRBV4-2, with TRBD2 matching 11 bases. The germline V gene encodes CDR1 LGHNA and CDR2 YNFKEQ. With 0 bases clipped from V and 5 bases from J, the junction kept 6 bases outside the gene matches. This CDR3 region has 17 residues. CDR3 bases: TGTGCCAGCAGCCAAGATCAACTAGCGGGAGAGGACAATGAGCAGTTCTTC. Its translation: CASSQDQLAGEDNEQFF.

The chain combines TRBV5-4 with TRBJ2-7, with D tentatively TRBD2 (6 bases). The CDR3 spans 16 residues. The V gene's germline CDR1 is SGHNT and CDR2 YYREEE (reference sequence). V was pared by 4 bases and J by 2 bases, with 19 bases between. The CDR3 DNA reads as TGTGCCAGCAGCCCAGGACCGGGACTGAGGGCCTACGAGCAGTACTTC. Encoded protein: CASSPGPGLRAYEQYF. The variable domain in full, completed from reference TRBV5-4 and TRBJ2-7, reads ETGVTQSPTHLIKTRGQQVTLRCSSQSGHNTVSWYQQALGQGPQFIFQYYREEENGRGNFPPRFSGLQFPNYSSELNVNALELDDSALYLCASSPGPGLRAYEQYFGPGTRLTVT.

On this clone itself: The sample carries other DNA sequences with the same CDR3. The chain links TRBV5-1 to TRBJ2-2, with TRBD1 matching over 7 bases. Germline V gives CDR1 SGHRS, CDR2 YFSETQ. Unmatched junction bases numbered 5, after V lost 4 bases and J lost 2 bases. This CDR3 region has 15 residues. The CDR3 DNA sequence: TGCGCCAGCAGCCCCGGGACAGTTAACACCGGGGAGCTGTTTTTT. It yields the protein CASSPGTVNTGELFF.

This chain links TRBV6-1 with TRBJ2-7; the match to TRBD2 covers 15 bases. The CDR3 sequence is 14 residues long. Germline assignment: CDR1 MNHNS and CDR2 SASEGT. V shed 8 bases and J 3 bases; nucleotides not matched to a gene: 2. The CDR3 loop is CASGLAGGYYEQYF. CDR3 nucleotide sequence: TGTGCCAGCGGACTAGCGGGAGGGTACTACGAGCAGTACTTC.

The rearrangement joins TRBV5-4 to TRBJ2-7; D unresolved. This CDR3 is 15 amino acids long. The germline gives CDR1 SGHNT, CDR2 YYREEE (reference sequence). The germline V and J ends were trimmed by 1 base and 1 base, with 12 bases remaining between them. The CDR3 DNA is TGTGCCAGCAGCTTGAAACCGGTGGGTTCCTACGAGCAGTACTTC. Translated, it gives CASSLKPVGSYEQYF.

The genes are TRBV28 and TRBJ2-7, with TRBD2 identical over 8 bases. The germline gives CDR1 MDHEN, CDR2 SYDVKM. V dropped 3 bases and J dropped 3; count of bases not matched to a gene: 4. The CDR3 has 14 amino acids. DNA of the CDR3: TGTGCCAGCAGTTTCGGGGGGGCCCTCTACGAGCAGTACTTC. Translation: CASSFGGALYEQYF.

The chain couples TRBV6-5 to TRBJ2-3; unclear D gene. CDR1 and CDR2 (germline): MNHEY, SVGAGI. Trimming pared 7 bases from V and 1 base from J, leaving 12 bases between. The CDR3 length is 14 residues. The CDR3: CASTSPGRTDTQYF. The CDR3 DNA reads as TGTGCCAGCACAAGCCCCGGACGCACAGATACGCAGTATTTT.

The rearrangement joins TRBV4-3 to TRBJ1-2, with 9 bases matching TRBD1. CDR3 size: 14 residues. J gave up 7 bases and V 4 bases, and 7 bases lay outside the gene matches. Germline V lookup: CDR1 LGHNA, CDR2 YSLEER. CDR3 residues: CASSPRDRVGGYTF. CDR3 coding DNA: TGCGCCAGCAGCCCCCGGGACAGGGTCGGTGGCTACACCTTC.

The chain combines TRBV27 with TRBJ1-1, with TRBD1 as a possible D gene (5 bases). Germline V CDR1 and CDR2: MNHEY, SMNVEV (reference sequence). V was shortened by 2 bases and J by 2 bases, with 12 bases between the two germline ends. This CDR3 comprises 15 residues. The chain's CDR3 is CASSLGRGRNTEAFF. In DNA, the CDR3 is TGTGCCAGCAGTTTAGGCCGGGGCCGTAACACTGAAGCTTTCTTT.

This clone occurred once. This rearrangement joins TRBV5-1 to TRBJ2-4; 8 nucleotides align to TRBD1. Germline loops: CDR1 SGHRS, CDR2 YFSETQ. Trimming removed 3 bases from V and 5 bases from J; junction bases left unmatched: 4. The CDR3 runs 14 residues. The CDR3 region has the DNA TGCGCCAGCAGCTGGGACAGGAGAGAAAACATTCAGTACTTC. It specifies CASSWDRRENIQYF.

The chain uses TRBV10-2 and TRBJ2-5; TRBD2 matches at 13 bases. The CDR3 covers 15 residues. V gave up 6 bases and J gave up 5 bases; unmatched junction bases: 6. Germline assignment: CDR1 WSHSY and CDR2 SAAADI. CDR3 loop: CASSPTSGRLETQYF. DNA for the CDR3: TGCGCCAGCAGCCCGACTAGCGGGAGGTTGGAGACCCAGTACTTC.

Here the CDR3 DNA reads TGTGCCAGCAGCTTAGTAGTCTGGGGACGGGTACATTTT. Translating gives CASSLVVWGRVHF. The V gene is TRBV11-2, the J gene TRBJ1-5, with a possible D match to TRBD1 (5 bases). CDR3 size: 13 residues. The V end lost 1 base, the J end lost 16 bases, and 17 bases lay between the germline ends. The germline CDR1 and CDR2 sequences are SGHAT and FQNNGV.

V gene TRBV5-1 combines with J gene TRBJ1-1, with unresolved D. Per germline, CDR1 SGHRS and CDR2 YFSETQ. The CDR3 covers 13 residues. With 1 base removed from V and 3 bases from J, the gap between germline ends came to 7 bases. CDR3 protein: CASSLRTDTEAFF. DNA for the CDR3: TGCGCCAGCAGCTTGCGAACGGACACTGAAGCTTTCTTT. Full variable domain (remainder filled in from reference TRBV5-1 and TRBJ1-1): KAGVTQTPRYLIKTRGQQVTLSCSPISGHRSVSWYQQTPGQGLQFLFEYFSETQRNKGNFPGRFSGRQFSNSRSEMNVSTLELGDSALYLCASSLRTDTEAFFGQGTRLTVV.

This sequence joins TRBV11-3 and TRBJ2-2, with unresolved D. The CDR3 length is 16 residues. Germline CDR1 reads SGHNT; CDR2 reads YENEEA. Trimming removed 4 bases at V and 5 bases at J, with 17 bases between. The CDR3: CASSSFLRGRTGELFF. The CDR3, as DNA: TGTGCCAGCAGCTCCTTCCTCAGAGGTCGGACCGGGGAGCTGTTTTTT.

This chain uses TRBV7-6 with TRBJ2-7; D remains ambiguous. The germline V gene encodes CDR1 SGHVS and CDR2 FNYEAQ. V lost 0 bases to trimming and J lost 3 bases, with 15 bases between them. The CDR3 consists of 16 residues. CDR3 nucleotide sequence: TGTGCCAGCAGCTTAGCGGTCCTGCAGAGTAGCTACGAGCAGTACTTC. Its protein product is CASSLAVLQSSYEQYF. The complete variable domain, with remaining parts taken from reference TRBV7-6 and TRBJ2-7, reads GAGVSQSPRYKVTKRGQDVALRCDPISGHVSLYWYRQALGQGPEFLTYFNYEAQQDKSGLPNDRFSAERPEGSISTLTIQRTEQRDSAMYRCASSLAVLQSSYEQYFGPGTRLTVT.

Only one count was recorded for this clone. CDR3 nucleotides: TGTGCCAGCAGTTTATCAGATGGTGGGTTTGGCACTGAAGCTTTCTTT. Translation: CASSLSDGGFGTEAFF. V and J are TRBV27 and TRBJ1-1, with D hard to call. CDR3 length equals 16 residues. The germline CDR1 and CDR2 sequences are MNHEY and SMNVEV (reference sequence). The V end lost 0 bases, the J end lost 4 bases, and 15 bases lay between the germline ends.

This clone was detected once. CDR3: CASRFRQGLTEAFF. DNA of the CDR3: TGTGCCAGCAGGTTCCGACAGGGGCTAACTGAAGCTTTCTTT. This chain uses TRBV27 with TRBJ1-1; 8 bases align to TRBD1. The CDR3 totals 14 residues. The V gene's germline CDR1 is MNHEY and CDR2 SMNVEV (reference sequence). J gave up 5 bases and V 6 bases, and 8 bases lay outside the gene matches.

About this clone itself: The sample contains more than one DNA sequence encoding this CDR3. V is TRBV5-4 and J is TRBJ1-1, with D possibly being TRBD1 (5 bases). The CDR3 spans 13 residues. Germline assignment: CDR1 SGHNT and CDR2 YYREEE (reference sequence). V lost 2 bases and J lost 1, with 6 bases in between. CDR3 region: CASSLDRNTEAFF. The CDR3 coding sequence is TGTGCCAGCAGCTTAGACAGGAACACTGAAGCTTTCTTT.

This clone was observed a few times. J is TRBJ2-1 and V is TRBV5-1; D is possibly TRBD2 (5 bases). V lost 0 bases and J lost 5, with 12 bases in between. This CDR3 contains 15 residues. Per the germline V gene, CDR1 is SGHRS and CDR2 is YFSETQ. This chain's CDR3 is CASSLEGGHDNEQFF. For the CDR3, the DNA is TGCGCCAGCAGCTTGGAAGGAGGCCACGACAATGAGCAGTTCTTC.

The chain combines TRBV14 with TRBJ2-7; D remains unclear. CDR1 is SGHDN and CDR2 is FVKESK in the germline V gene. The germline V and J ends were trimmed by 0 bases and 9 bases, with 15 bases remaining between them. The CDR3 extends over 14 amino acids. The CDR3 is CASSQDWSPAVQYF. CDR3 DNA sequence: TGTGCCAGCAGCCAAGATTGGTCTCCCGCGGTGCAGTACTTC.

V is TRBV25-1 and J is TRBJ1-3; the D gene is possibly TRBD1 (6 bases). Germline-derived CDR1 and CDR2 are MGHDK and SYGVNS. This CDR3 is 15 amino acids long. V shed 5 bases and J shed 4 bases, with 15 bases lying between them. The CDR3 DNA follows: TGTGCCAGCAGTCCAACCACAGGGACCGGAAACACCATATATTTT. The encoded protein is CASSPTTGTGNTIYF.

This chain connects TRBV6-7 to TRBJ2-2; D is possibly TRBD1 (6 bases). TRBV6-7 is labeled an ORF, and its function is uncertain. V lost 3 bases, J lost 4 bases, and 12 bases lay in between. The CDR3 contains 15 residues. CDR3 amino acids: CASSYRDIFTGELFF. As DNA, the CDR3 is TGTGCCAGCAGTTATCGGGACATATTCACCGGGGAGCTGTTTTTT.

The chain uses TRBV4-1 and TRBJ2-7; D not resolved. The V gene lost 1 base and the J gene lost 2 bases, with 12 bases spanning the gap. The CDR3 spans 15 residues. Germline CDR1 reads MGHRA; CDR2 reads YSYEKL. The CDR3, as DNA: TGCGCCAGCAGCCAAGTTCTTGCTCTCACCTACGAGCAGTACTTC. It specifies CASSQVLALTYEQYF.

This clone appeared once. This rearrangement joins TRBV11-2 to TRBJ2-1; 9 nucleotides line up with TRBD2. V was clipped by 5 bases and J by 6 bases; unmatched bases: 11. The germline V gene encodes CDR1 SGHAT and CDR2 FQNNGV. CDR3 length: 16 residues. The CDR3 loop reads CASSPRGSGSGNEQFF. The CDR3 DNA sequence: TGTGCCAGCAGCCCCCGCGGTAGCGGGAGTGGCAATGAGCAGTTCTTC. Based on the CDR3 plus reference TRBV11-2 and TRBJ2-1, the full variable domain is EAGVAQSPRYKIIEKRQSVAFWCNPISGHATLYWYQQILGQGPKLLIQFQNNGVVDDSQLPKDRFSAERLKGVDSTLKIQPAKLEDSAVYLCASSPRGSGSGNEQFFGPGTRLTVL.

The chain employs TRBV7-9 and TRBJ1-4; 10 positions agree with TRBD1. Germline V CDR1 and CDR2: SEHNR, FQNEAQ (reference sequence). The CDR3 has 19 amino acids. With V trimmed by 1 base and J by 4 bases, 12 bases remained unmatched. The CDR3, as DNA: TGTGCCAGCAGCTTAGTCTTCGGGACAGGGGTGTTAAATAATGAAAAACTGTTTTTT. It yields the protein CASSLVFGTGVLNNEKLFF.